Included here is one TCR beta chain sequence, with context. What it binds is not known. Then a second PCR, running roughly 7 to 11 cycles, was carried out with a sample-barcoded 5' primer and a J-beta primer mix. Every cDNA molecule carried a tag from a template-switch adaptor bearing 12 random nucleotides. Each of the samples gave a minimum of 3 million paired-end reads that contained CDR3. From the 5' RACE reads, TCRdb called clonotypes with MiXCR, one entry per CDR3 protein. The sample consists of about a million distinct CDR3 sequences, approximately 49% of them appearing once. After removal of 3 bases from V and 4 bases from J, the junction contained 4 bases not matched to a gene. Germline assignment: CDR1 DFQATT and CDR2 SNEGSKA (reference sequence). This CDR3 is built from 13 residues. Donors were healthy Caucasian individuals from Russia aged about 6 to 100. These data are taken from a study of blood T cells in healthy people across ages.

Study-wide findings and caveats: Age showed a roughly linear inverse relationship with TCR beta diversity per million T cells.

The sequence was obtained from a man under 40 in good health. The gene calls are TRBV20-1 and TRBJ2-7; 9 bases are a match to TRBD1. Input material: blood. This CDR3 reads CSARWTGAYEQYF. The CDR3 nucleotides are TGCAGTGCTAGGTGGACAGGGGCGTACGAGCAGTACTTC.